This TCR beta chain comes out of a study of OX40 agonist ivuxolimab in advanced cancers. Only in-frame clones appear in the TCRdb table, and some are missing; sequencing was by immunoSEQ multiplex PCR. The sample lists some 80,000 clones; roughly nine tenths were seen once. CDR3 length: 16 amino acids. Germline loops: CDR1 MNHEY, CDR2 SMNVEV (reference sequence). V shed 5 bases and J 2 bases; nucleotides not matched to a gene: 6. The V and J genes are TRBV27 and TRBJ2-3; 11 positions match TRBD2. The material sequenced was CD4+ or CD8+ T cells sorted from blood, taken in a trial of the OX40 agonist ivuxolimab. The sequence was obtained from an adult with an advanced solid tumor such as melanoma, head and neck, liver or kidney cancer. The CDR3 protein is CASSLKLAGDTDTQYF. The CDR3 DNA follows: TGTGCCAGCAGTCTGAAACTAGCGGGAGACACAGATACGCAGTATTTT.